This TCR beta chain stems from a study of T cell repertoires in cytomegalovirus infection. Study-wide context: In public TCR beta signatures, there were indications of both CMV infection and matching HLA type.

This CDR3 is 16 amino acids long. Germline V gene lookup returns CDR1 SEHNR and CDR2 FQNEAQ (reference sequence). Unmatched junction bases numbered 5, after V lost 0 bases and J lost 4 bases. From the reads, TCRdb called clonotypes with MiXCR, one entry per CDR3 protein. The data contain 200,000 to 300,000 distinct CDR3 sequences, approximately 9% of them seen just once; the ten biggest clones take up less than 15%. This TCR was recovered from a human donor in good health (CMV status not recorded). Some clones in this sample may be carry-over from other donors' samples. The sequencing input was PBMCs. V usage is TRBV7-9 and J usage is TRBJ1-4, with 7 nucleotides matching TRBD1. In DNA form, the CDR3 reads TGTGCCAGCAGCTTAGCGGACAGGCAATTTAATGAAAAACTGTTTTTT. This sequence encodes CASSLADRQFNEKLFF.